This TCR beta chain was recovered during a study of cytomegalovirus exposure and HLA in healthy donors (dated by TCRdb to between 2016 and 2019). About the full investigation: According to an earlier analysis of 550 to 700 of the donors, some 170 million T cells yielded approximately 120 million unique TCR beta sequences and 276 Gb of sequence data. The study profiled the T cell repertoires of hundreds of subjects by immunosequencing and related them to cytomegalovirus serostatus. Typing coverage differed by locus: A, B, C, DRB1 and DQB1 were typed in roughly 620-630 donors, DQA1 in 500 to 550, DPA1 in 600 to 610, and DPB1 in 400 to 490. In a later genetic analysis, genome-wide SNP genotypes for about three fifths of the 666 donors were used, and that subset was treated as a discovery cohort. In the later analysis, no new phenotypic data were used to find candidate immune exposures; instead, reliance was placed on TCR beta sequences and their occurrence across donors. Every discovery cohort repertoire had been produced on one sequencing platform. A later analysis re-examined previously published TCR beta repertoires from just over 650 donors and added high-resolution HLA genotyping to investigate patterns of TCR occurrence. Among some 400 genotyped donors of the cohort, an average of 235,054 unique TCR beta nucleotide sequences were sequenced per donor, roughly a sixth of them non-productive. Roughly 5 DR-DQ haplotypes were treated as single units for association and clustering because of strong linkage in the cohort. Approximately 310 gigabases of sequencing data and around 80 million unique TCR sequences made up an early release that covered around 640 HLA-typed donors. Donor age, sex, ethnicity and CMV serostatus were compiled alongside the repertoire data. High-throughput TCR immunosequencing, statistical association of individual TCRs with disease status, and machine learning were combined to predict cytomegalovirus infection status. The genetic ancestry cluster associated with self-reported Caucasian donors included roughly 84% of the roughly 400 genotyped donors. Both class I and class II loci were covered by HLA typing, at four-digit resolution. A separate validation cohort of approximately 130 different subjects was used in addition to the roughly 670-subject first cohort. The study was designed to test whether signatures of past pathogen exposure could be identified by cataloging public T cell receptors. To decide whether each TCR beta V gene segment behaved as functional or pseudogenic, an earlier analysis of fewer than 750 of the donors relied on high-throughput TCR beta sequencing. Findings and caveats that apply to the study as a whole: A further reported finding was that TCR beta sequences accurately predicted the HLA-A and HLA-B alleles for most subjects in the first cohort. Only TCR beta chains were sequenced in this cohort, and the absence of alpha or paired-chain data limited detectable features. In a later analysis, HLA-associated TCR beta chains were found to be more clonally expanded and to have lower generation probabilities than equally common non-associated chains. Strong co-occurrence of HLA alleles, especially DR and DQ, made assigning TCR associations to individual alleles difficult. A later analysis reported that several top co-occurrence clusters appeared linked to parvovirus B19, influenza, CMV and Epstein-Barr virus. HLA typing was unavailable for some donors at each locus, so association tests used only the typed subset. A later analysis found that most CMV-associated TCR beta chains appeared HLA-restricted, with HLA associations seemingly driven largely by CMV exposure. Some IMGT-functional V segments, including TRBV6-2 and TRBV6-3, could not be told apart with the 87-base-pair reads, so those segments were excluded. A cluster of highly shared sequence variants was judged likely to represent a technical artifact of the sequencing pipeline. An earlier analysis of some 590 of the donors showed that most TCR beta V segments appeared in productive rearrangements either about 90% or about 30% of the time, which broadly matched IMGT annotations. Cytomegalovirus status was reported to be diagnosed by the classifier with high specificity and sensitivity in both the original and validation cohorts. In vitro tests confirmed that three of the cytomegalovirus-associated TCR beta chains recognize cytomegalovirus antigens. In the study, 164 TCR beta chains were listed as associated with cytomegalovirus. While some public TCRs were present in many individuals, most TCR sequences turned up only very rarely across donors. It was suggested by the authors that the approach could potentially be generalized to other disease states and immunological phenotypes. Roughly uniform sequencing depth across donors was assumed in presence/absence analyses, although this assumption may not hold. For the cohort, immune exposure information was limited to CMV serostatus. At a false discovery rate of 0.05, a later analysis linked under 20,000 TCR beta sequences to specific HLA alleles. A later analysis found that TCR association rates varied across HLA loci, with DRB1 alleles showing the most associated TCRs and HLA-C alleles the fewest. A later genetic analysis reported fewer N-insertions in productive TCRs among donors in an Asian-associated ancestry cluster than the roughly 700-donor mean. Linkage disequilibrium might explain the correlated functional status among segregating V segments, but an unknown experimental factor could not be ruled out. Over 15 rarely observed V segments, including chromosome 9 orphons, were excluded from the earlier analysis of several hundred of the donors because counts were too low. A later genetic analysis associated a missense DCLRE1C variant with V-gene and J-gene trimming of TCR beta chains, and an independent cohort replicated the association.

Here V drops 3 bases and J drops 1 base, and the junction holds 4 bases not matched to any gene. Looking up the germline V gene (reference sequence) yields CDR1 GTSNPN and CDR2 SVGIG. From the cysteine up to the phenylalanine, the CDR3 has a length of 14 residues. Only the CDR3 DNA stays, 42 bases, in frame from base 1. Library generation was performed with the immunoSEQ multiplex PCR assay. For the multiplex PCR, a mixture combining 60 forward primers for TCR Vbeta segments and 13 reverse primers for TCR Jbeta segments was used. The CDR3 region of rearranged TCR beta genes was amplified from genomic DNA with a multiplex PCR assay. The Illumina HiSeq System was used to sequence the amplified TCR beta libraries as 87-base-pair reads. From the authors' description of their analysis: A later analysis tallied around 87 million unique TCR beta chains across the 600 to 700 repertoires, and around 9.9 million of those chains were shared by two or more donors. Raw reads were error-corrected and collapsed into unique sequences with a nearest-neighbor algorithm that merged closely related sequences to remove PCR and sequencing errors. V, D and J gene segments were assigned by aligning CDR3 sequences to IMGT reference sequences. For a sequence to be retained, a match of at least six nucleotides was required to both a V gene segment and a J gene segment. A rearrangement counted as productive if the CDR3 had no stop codons and remained in frame with V and J, and every other rearrangement counted as non-productive. Following IMGT convention, CDR3 was defined as the stretch from the second conserved V-encoded cysteine up to the conserved J-encoded phenylalanine. In an earlier analysis of around 540 of the donors, sequences lacking an unambiguous match to a single V gene segment were excluded. In an earlier analysis of around 600 of the donors, V segments were called functional above 56.7% productive rearrangements and were called segregating when the between-donor standard deviation exceeded 5%. A statistical classification framework was developed to diagnose cytomegalovirus status using the catalog of TCR beta chain sequences. A later analysis assigned V and J genes by comparing TCR nucleotide sequences with IMGT/GENE-DB human TR gene sequences. The TCRdist pipeline was used in a later analysis to assign CDR3 sequences and most-parsimonious VDJ recombination scenarios. In a later analysis, each TCR beta chain was defined by its CDR3 amino acid sequence together with its V-gene family, and reads lacking a unique V-gene family were excluded. As a way to deal with suspected cross-contamination and a sequencing artifact, a later analysis dropped more than 500 nucleotide sequences that were highly shared and had low generation probability. In a later analysis, a clonal expansion index was calculated for each public chain from normalized within-repertoire ranks of inferred template counts. In a later analysis, generation probabilities were computed with a VDJ recombination model fitted to out-of-frame rearrangements, and the resulting probabilities were checked against IGoR. In a later analysis, TCR-TCR, TCR-HLA and TCR-CMV co-occurrence was scored with hypergeometric tests, and a repertoire-size bias correction was applied to TCR pairs. To estimate false discovery rates, a later analysis permuted the HLA or CMV assignments 20 times. In a later analysis, co-occurring TCRs were grouped using DBSCAN, and TCRdist sequence similarity was added for clustering within HLA-allele-positive subsets. Repertoires with fewer than 30,000 or more than 120,000 public chains, plus five repertoires with anomalous nucleotide sharing, were excluded from co-occurrence clustering. The table was pulled from immuneACCESS by TCRdb, which kept in-frame rearrangements only. Such tables lose some clones; where checked, under half of the loss comes from unresolved V genes, and the rest has no known cause. V, J and clone size are those of that table, while D and trimming were read from the DNA. This sample comprises approximately 220,000 clones, over 60% of them detected only once. Clones ranked in the top ten supply 0.63% of the sample.

In total, around 600 healthy bone marrow donors made up the cohort. Cohort members were all nominally healthy when sampled, although unrecorded immune exposures were likely present. The donor was CMV seronegative and belonged to the group of around 400 seronegative cohort members. A peripheral blood sample was provided by each donor, and peripheral blood mononuclear cells were used for TCR beta sequencing. The Qiagen DNeasy Blood Extraction Kit was used to extract genomic DNA from the blood cell samples. As concerns this clone: The antigen it binds to is not known. There are no base qualities to consult, and no much larger clone falls within one base. The sample holds other DNA sequences that translate to the same CDR3.

The TCR originated in a man between 18 and 29 years old in good health and CMV-seronegative. The specimen was PBMCs. Recombination connected TRBV30 to TRBJ2-7, and 9 junctional nucleotides match TRBD1. CDR3 sequence: CAWSTGTGSYEQYF. DNA sequence: TGTGCCTGGAGCACCGGGACAGGGTCCTACGAGCAGTACTTC.